These T cell receptor beta chains were read from a single sample in a study of T-cell reconstitution after alpha-beta-depleted transplantation in children. TCRdb re-called the PCR reads with MiXCR, one entry per CDR3 protein. The data show under 300,000 distinct CDR3 sequences, with 9% to 10% seen just once and over 4.5% held by the top ten. Source: PBMCs from the stem cell graft donor, taken from the stem cell graft. The source is a human donor who donated a stem cell graft to a child with SCID. The CDR3 runs from the conserved cysteine through the conserved F or W. The D gene is left open where the match is weak. Some rows have no size entry. The others give once, few or many, or a class for an expanded clone.

len	d_gene	v_gene	j_gene	abundance	CDR3aa	CDR3nt
16	.	TRBV9	TRBJ2-3	many	CASSPQTRTSTDTQYF	TGTGCCAGCAGCCCCCAGACACGCACTAGCACAGATACGCAGTATTTT
15	TRBD1	TRBV11-1	TRBJ1-1	once	CAAAPGTGDLTEAFF	TGTGCCGCCGCGCCGGGGACAGGGGACCTCACTGAAGCTTTCTTT
13	.	TRBV18	TRBJ1-1	many	CASSGGHGPEAFF	TGTGCCAGCTCAGGGGGGCACGGCCCTGAAGCTTTCTTT
11	.	TRBV29-1	TRBJ1-2	many	CSVAGGDGYTF	TGCAGCGTGGCGGGCGGGGATGGCTACACCTTC
14	.	TRBV12-3/TRBV12-4	TRBJ2-5	many	CASRPRDSQETQYF	TGTGCCAGCAGACCCCGGGACTCACAGGAGACCCAGTACTTC
12	.	TRBV12-3/TRBV12-4	TRBJ1-1	many	CASSYSHTEAFF	TGTGCCAGCAGTTACAGTCACACTGAAGCTTTCTTT
15	TRBD1	TRBV9	TRBJ2-7	many	CASSSQGAGRDEQYF	TGTGCCAGCAGCTCCCAGGGGGCAGGGCGGGACGAGCAGTACTTC
15	.	TRBV7-2	TRBJ2-5	few	CASSLVEGAMETQYF	TGTGCCAGCAGCTTAGTGGAGGGGGCGATGGAGACCCAGTACTTC
15	TRBD2	TRBV5-1	TRBJ2-5	many	CASSSQRGKSETQYF	TGCGCCAGCAGCTCCCAGCGGGGGAAGTCAGAGACCCAGTACTTC
16	TRBD1	TRBV5-6	TRBJ2-1	many	CASSLGTGAYYNEQFF	TGTGCCAGCAGCTTGGGCACAGGGGCGTACTACAATGAGCAGTTCTTC
15	.	TRBV20-1	TRBJ1-3	many	CSARDDSSSGNTIYF	TGCAGTGCTAGAGATGACAGTAGCTCTGGAAACACCATATATTTT
18	TRBD2	TRBV4-3	TRBJ2-7	many	CASSQSSSGAGSSYEQYF	TGCGCCAGCAGCCAATCATCAAGCGGGGCAGGGAGCTCCTACGAGCAGTACTTC
16	TRBD2	TRBV3-1	TRBJ2-3	many	CASSLTSGRLGDTQYF	TGTGCCAGCAGCCTGACTAGCGGGCGCCTAGGGGATACGCAGTATTTT
15	TRBD1	TRBV5-1	TRBJ1-2	many	CASSLVTGMDYGYTF	TGCGCCAGCAGCTTGGTGACAGGGATGGACTATGGCTACACCTTC
14	.	TRBV18	TRBJ1-1	many	CASSPDRSYDEAFF	TGTGCCAGCTCACCAGACAGATCATACGATGAAGCTTTCTTT
15	TRBD2	TRBV4-1	TRBJ2-3	many	CASSQPPERGNTQYF	TGCGCCAGCAGCCAACCGCCCGAGCGGGGTAATACGCAGTATTTT
15	.	TRBV27	TRBJ1-5	many	CASSLGGGRNQPQHF	TGTGCCAGCAGTTTGGGGGGAGGGAGAAATCAGCCCCAGCATTTT
15	TRBD1	TRBV7-9	TRBJ2-1	many	CASSPKGQVVNEQFF	TGTGCCAGCAGCCCCAAGGGACAGGTAGTTAATGAGCAGTTCTTC
13	.	TRBV4-1	TRBJ2-7	many	CASSQAQIYEQYF	TGCGCCAGCAGCCAAGCACAGATATACGAGCAGTACTTC
16	TRBD2	TRBV5-1	TRBJ2-3	many	CASSPGLAGSTDTQYF	TGCGCCAGCAGCCCGGGACTAGCGGGGAGCACAGATACGCAGTATTTT
16	TRBD1	TRBV28	TRBJ1-2	.	CASTSGTGIFLGGYTF	TGTGCCAGCACCTCGGGGACAGGAATTTTCTTGGGTGGCTACACCTTC
14	.	TRBV4-2	TRBJ2-1	few	CASSQDGPGSEQFF	TGTGCCAGCAGCCAAGACGGCCCGGGGAGTGAGCAGTTCTTC
15	TRBD2	TRBV11-2	TRBJ2-3	many	CASSLLLAVQDTQYF	TGTGCCAGCAGCTTACTCCTAGCGGTCCAAGATACGCAGTATTTT
16	.	TRBV15	TRBJ2-7	many	CATSRDRRGFSYEQYF	TGTGCCACCAGCAGAGATCGCCGGGGGTTCTCCTACGAGCAGTACTTC
12	.	TRBV20-1	TRBJ2-5	.	CSANGGPRAQYF	TGCAGTGCTAACGGGGGCCCCCGGGCCCAGTACTTC
17	.	TRBV5-1	TRBJ1-1	many	CASSLSFVEGAGTEAFF	TGCGCCAGCAGCTTGTCGTTCGTTGAGGGCGCGGGCACTGAAGCTTTCTTT
15	.	TRBV12-3/TRBV12-4	TRBJ2-2	many	CASSLATGRSGELFF	TGTGCCAGCAGTTTGGCGACAGGTCGGTCCGGGGAGCTGTTTTTT
14	.	TRBV4-2	TRBJ2-5	many	CASSQEGGRETQYF	TGTGCCAGCAGCCAAGAAGGGGGTCGAGAGACCCAGTACTTC
15	.	TRBV7-8	TRBJ2-1	many	CASRSPPGTPAEQFF	TGTGCCAGCAGGTCACCTCCGGGGACACCGGCTGAGCAGTTCTTC
14	.	TRBV5-5	TRBJ2-7	many	CASSWRFSPYEQYF	TGTGCCAGCAGCTGGAGGTTTTCGCCCTACGAGCAGTACTTC
17	TRBD2	TRBV5-1	TRBJ2-2	many	CASSLRSGGLNTGELFF	TGCGCCAGCAGCTTGAGATCGGGAGGACTGAACACCGGGGAGCTGTTTTTT
13	.	TRBV20-1	TRBJ1-5	many	CSAMRGSNQPQHF	TGCAGTGCCATGAGGGGAAGCAATCAGCCCCAGCATTTT